A single T cell receptor beta chain is shown here with its context. Its cognate antigen is unknown. Germline V gives CDR1 MNHNY, CDR2 SVGAGI (reference sequence). The V gene lost 3 bases and the J gene lost 3 bases, with 2 bases spanning the gap. The CDR3 has 11 amino acids. This specimen comes from a study of beta chain features in type 1 diabetes. Study-wide points: It was possible that PCR favored shorter templates, equally so in patients and controls.

Of the isolated RNA, all was reverse transcribed, and so the sequenced material was expressed TCRB transcripts. The protocol was immunoSEQ multiplex PCR, while the TCRdb copy is restricted to in-frame clones and leaves out a portion. Here the sample spans about 350,000 clones, 15% to 20% being singletons. The receptor was derived from a young woman in good health. The chain carries TRBV6-6 and TRBJ2-5; D not resolved. The specimen was naive CD4+ T cells from blood. CDR3 in DNA: TGTGCCAGCAGTTATAAAGAGACCCAGTACTTC. Amino acids: CASSYKETQYF.